This T cell receptor (beta chain) is from a study of OX40 agonist ivuxolimab in advanced cancers. Overall study results and limits: Partial responders dosed at 0.1-3.0 mg/kg displayed clonal expansion ranking among the lowest.

This table comes from immunoSEQ multiplex PCR, and its TCRdb copy is limited to in-frame clones, with some not included. The table includes 90,000 to 100,000 clones, about 96% detected once. Concerning this clone itself: Its antigen is currently unknown.

The CDR3 totals 19 residues. The V gene end was trimmed by 4 bases and the J gene end by 1 base; junction bases not matched to a gene: 16. Germline loops: CDR1 SGHVS, CDR2 FNYEAQ. Sequences were derived from CD4+ or CD8+ T cells sorted from blood, sampled in a trial of the OX40 agonist ivuxolimab. This clonotype was sampled from an adult with an advanced solid tumor such as melanoma, head and neck, liver or kidney cancer. The V call is TRBV7-6, the J call TRBJ1-1; 9 bases align to TRBD1. CDR3 protein: CASSSHPGTGRKGNTEAFF. In nucleotides, the CDR3 is TGTGCCAGCAGCTCCCATCCCGGGACAGGGCGCAAGGGGAACACTGAAGCTTTCTTT.